This T cell receptor beta chain was observed in a study of T-cell reconstitution after alpha-beta-depleted transplantation in children. In its sample, this clonotype was seen a few times. There are 15 residues in the CDR3. J was trimmed by 3 bases and V by 11 bases; bases with no gene match: 13. Germline V gives CDR1 ENHRY, CDR2 SYGVKD. During its preparation, the TCRbeta library received unique molecular identifiers. One entry per CDR3 protein results from TCRdb running MiXCR on the PCR reads. This sample yields roughly 180,000 distinct CDR3 sequences, of which less than 15% are seen a single time; around 13% belongs to the top ten.

This specimen consisted of PBMCs from the stem cell graft donor, obtained from the stem cell graft. The receptor's source is a human donor who donated a stem cell graft to a child with acute lymphoblastic leukemia. The J gene is TRBJ1-2, the V gene TRBV10-3, with TRBD1 identical over 9 bases. Here the CDR3 reads CAAKPQTGGDYGYTF. The CDR3 DNA is TGTGCCGCCAAACCCCAGACAGGGGGAGACTATGGCTACACCTTC.